The sequence of this TCR beta chain was determined in a study of vaccination and CD4 T cells after COVID-19. Study overall: Overlapping peptides of the spike proteins of SARS-CoV-2, HCoV-NL63, HCoV-OC43 and HCoV-229E were used for cell stimulation.

The sample's time point: late sampling 161 to 241 days after vaccination in a few convalescent patients. The treatment: approximately 9-day PBMC culture with coronavirus spike peptide pools or control peptides (ViraFEST assay). ViraFEST enlarged antigen-specific T cell populations with peptide pools and afterwards sequenced TCRs. Germline assignment: CDR1 GTSNPN and CDR2 SVGIG (reference sequence). Trimming shortened V by 2 bases and J by 4 bases, and 14 bases separated the two germline ends. The CDR3 spans 14 residues. The study sequenced cultured CD4+ T cell DNA using the Oncomine TCR Beta short-read assay. TCRdb fed the PCR reads into MiXCR, producing one record per CDR3 protein. The sample has about 21,000 distinct CDR3 sequences; approximately 33% are singletons. In regard to this clonotype: Its antigen is undetermined.

The genes are TRBV30 and TRBJ1-1; D is unresolved. The source is a human donor who had recovered from COVID-19. Sequenced here: CD4+ T cells from blood, cultured in vitro, sampled about 7 months after SARS-CoV-2 vaccination. DNA for the CDR3: TGTGCCTGGAGTCACCCGGGTTGGAGCACTGAAGCTTTCTTT. This translates into CAWSHPGWSTEAFF.